This TCR beta chain is from a study of T cell repertoires in cytomegalovirus infection (dated by TCRdb to the late 2010s). Regarding the research as a whole: Peptide stimulations targeted recently identified HLA-C-restricted CMV epitopes, whose presentation resists viral immunomodulation, together with well-studied HLA-B-restricted epitopes. Because public TCR beta signatures pointed to carriage of CMV infection together with the matching HLA type, the HLA type of each donor mattered for the analysis. Study-level results and caveats: Carriers of CMV infection plus the relevant HLA type were discriminated by the cumulative frequency of public TCR beta family members in the study cohort and in an independent roughly 400-donor cohort. In the ex vivo response, HLA-C-restricted CMV-specific TCR beta clonotypes were dominant, and in two of eight donors the single most frequent clonotype came from this HLA-C-restricted group.

CDR1 and CDR2, per the germline V gene (reference sequence), are MNHNY and SVGAGI. V is clipped by 6 bases and J by 1 base, and the sequence between their germline boundaries is 13 bases long. The cysteine opens and the phenylalanine closes a CDR3 of 15 amino acids. The kept DNA is CDR3 alone, 45 bases in frame from the first base. This clonotype has a handful of counts. Its specific antigen is unknown. One base away there is no much larger clone; base qualities are not given. This sample was sequenced with an Illumina HiSeq 1500. TCRdb itself trimmed the public reads at Q25 with fastp, ran MiXCR and retained productive beta chains. Here each entry gathers all rows of one CDR3 protein and keeps the most common genes and DNA. For this sample the table gives hundreds of thousands of distinct CDR3 sequences, of which around 31% were detected only once. The ten most abundant clones make up 15% to 20% of the sample.

The treatment or condition label here, explained by the study, means: in vitro stimulation with specific CMV peptide epitopes to enrich CMV-specific T cells. This TCR came from a human donor in good health (CMV status not recorded). Some clones in this sample may be carry-over from other donors' samples. The rearranged segments are TRBV6-6 and TRBJ2-1; the D call is tentative, TRBD1 or TRBD2, as each matches 6 bases. The sample here was cultured PBMCs, taken from culture after CMV antigen stimulation. The CDR3 reads CASSAQGGSYNEQFF. The bases read TGTGCCAGCAGCGCTCAAGGGGGGTCCTACAATGAGCAGTTCTTC.